A single sample is the source of the 19 T cell receptor beta chains below, sequenced in a study of immune heterogeneity within non-small cell lung tumors. Template input, which was bulk tumor genomic DNA, totaled approximately 600 ng per sample. Several biopsies per primary tumor were taken during surgery, spaced as far apart as possible. Patients went through curative surgery, and their non-small cell lung cancer was untreated and newly diagnosed. Multiplex PCR relied on 32 V and 13 J primers to amplify TCR beta CDR3. In TCRdb, the multiplex PCR reads were re-called with MiXCR into one record per CDR3 protein. Counted here are about 15,000 distinct CDR3 sequences, 25% to 35% occurring once; the ten biggest clones make up 5% to 5.5%. Sequencing was performed on lung tumor tissue. The source is a man between 35 and 55 years old with non-small cell lung cancer.

In nucleotides, the CDR3 is TGTGCCAGCAGCCCCCAACAAGCGGGAGACACCGGGGAGCTGTTTTTT. Translation: CASSPQQAGDTGELFF. This chain joins TRBV4-2 and TRBJ2-2; 8 bases map to TRBD2. V lost 4 bases and J lost 3; bases outside the gene matches: 7. The CDR3 covers 16 residues. The germline CDR1 and CDR2 sequences are LGHNA and YNFKEQ.

About this clonotype itself: Since a much larger clone is just one base distant, this may be a read error. This chain connects TRBV30 to TRBJ1-2, with 10 nucleotides matching TRBD1. The CDR3 is 16 residues long. Looked up from germline, CDR1 is GTSNPN and CDR2 is SVGIG (reference sequence). This chain's CDR3 is CAWRPRDRGTNYGHTF. The CDR3 DNA reads TGTGCCTGGAGACCCCGGGACAGGGGCACAAACTATGGCCACACCTTC.

This clonotype was counted at least ten times. V usage is TRBV20-1 and J usage is TRBJ2-7; 10 nucleotides align to TRBD2. After removal of 3 bases from V and 1 base from J, the junction contained 3 bases not matched to a gene. The CDR3 covers 14 residues. The germline V gene has CDR1 DFQATT and CDR2 SNEGSKA (reference sequence). DNA for the CDR3: TGCAGTGCTAGCAGCGGGAGGGCTTCCTACGAGCAGTACTTC. Translating it yields CSASSGRASYEQYF.

This clonotype was seen ten or more times. DNA of the CDR3: TGCAGCGTAGCGGGAGGGCCGTCTGGCACAGATACGCAGTATTTT. Protein: CSVAGGPSGTDTQYF. The V call is TRBV29-1, the J call TRBJ2-3, with 10 bases that match TRBD2. V lost 6 bases and J lost 1; bases outside the gene matches: 7. This CDR3 comprises 15 residues. Germline V gene data show CDR1 as SQVTM and CDR2 as ANQGSEA.

Worth noting for this clonotype: A read error is possible here, since a much larger clone lies one base away. The chain couples TRBV24-1 to TRBJ2-2; tentatively, D is TRBD1 or TRBD2 (6 bases each). Per germline, CDR1 KGHDR and CDR2 SFDVKD. This CDR3 contains 15 residues. The CDR3, as DNA: TGTGCCACCAGTGAATACAGGGATGGCACCGGGGGGCTGTTTTTT. It translates to CATSEYRDGTGGLFF.

In this sample, this clonotype turned up many times. The V call is TRBV10-3, the J call TRBJ1-2; D unclear. The germline V gene has CDR1 ENHRY and CDR2 SYGVKD. The CDR3 is 13 residues long. V shed 3 bases and J shed 8 bases, with 13 bases lying between them. The CDR3 reads CAISECEGCGYTF. The DNA of the CDR3 is TGTGCCATCAGTGAATGCGAAGGGTGCGGCTACACCTTC.

To note about this clonotype: A much larger clone differs from this one at a single base, so this may be a read error. This chain connects TRBV6-1 to TRBJ1-6; 7 bases are shared with TRBD1. Germline-derived CDR1 and CDR2 are MNHNS and SASEGT. The CDR3 is 18 amino acids. J lost 5 bases, V lost 7 bases, and 17 bases had no gene match. Here the CDR3 reads CASTRRGSRGTNNSPLHF. The CDR3 DNA follows: TGTGCCAGCACCCGACGCGGGAGCAGGGGGACTAATAATTCACCCCTCCACTTT.

The gene calls are TRBV6-5 and TRBJ2-5, with a possible D match to TRBD2 (5 bases). CDR3 size: 14 residues. V was pared by 2 bases and J by 5 bases, with 12 bases between. Germline CDR1 reads MNHEY; CDR2 reads SVGAGI. CDR3: CASSYRGSDETQYF. The CDR3 DNA is TGTGCCAGCAGTTACCGAGGGAGTGATGAGACCCAGTACTTC.

The chain has TRBV3-1 and TRBJ2-1; 8 nucleotides match TRBD2. V shed 1 base, J shed 4 bases, and the junction held 9 bases outside the gene matches. CDR1 is LGHDT, CDR2 YNNKEL, per germline (reference sequence). This CDR3 is 17 amino acids long. The CDR3 coding sequence is TGTGCCAGCAGCCAAGGGGGTGCGGGAGGAGATTACAATGAGCAGTTCTTC. It translates to CASSQGGAGGDYNEQFF.

The J gene is TRBJ2-3, the V gene TRBV27; TRBD2 is a possible D gene (5 bases). Trimming removed 0 bases from V and 5 bases from J, with 12 bases in between. Germline lookup yields CDR1 MNHEY and CDR2 SMNVEV (reference sequence). The CDR3 is made up of 15 amino acids. In DNA, the CDR3 is TGTGCCAGCAGTTTATCACGGGGAGCAGTAGATACGCAGTATTTT. Its translation: CASSLSRGAVDTQYF.

This clonotype was counted ten times or more. The chain joins TRBV20-1 to TRBJ2-6; D gene uncertain. This CDR3 is built from 13 residues. Germline assignment: CDR1 DFQATT and CDR2 SNEGSKA (reference sequence). Trimming cost V 5 bases and J 0 bases, with 5 bases left between them. The DNA of the CDR3 is TGCAGTGCTTTCCGCTCTGGGGCCAACGTCCTGACTTTC. Protein: CSAFRSGANVLTF.

About this clonotype: A much larger clonotype is one base distant, so this may be a read error. This sequence joins TRBV24-1 and TRBJ1-2, with D perhaps TRBD1 (5 bases). The germline V gene has CDR1 KGHDR and CDR2 SFDVKD. The CDR3 is 11 amino acids. CDR3 nucleotide sequence: TGTGCCACCAGTGGGGGCTATCGCTACACCTTC. This translates into CATSGGYRYTF.

This chain joins TRBV3-1 and TRBJ2-7; 9 bases are a match to TRBD1. The CDR3 totals 14 residues. V lost 4 bases and J lost 6; bases outside the gene matches: 7. Germline V lookup: CDR1 LGHDT, CDR2 YNNKEL (reference sequence). CDR3 DNA: TGTGCCAGCAGCCCCTCTACAGGGGGCCCCGAGCAGTACTTC. Its translation is CASSPSTGGPEQYF.

There are many counts of this clonotype. The rearrangement uses TRBV20-1 and TRBJ1-1; possible D gene TRBD1, 6 bases. V was pared by 1 base and J by 1 base, with 10 bases between. Germline V gene lookup returns CDR1 DFQATT and CDR2 SNEGSKA (reference sequence). The CDR3 has 14 amino acids. This CDR3 is CSARAGQSNTEAFF. CDR3 in DNA: TGCAGTGCTAGAGCAGGACAGTCGAACACTGAAGCTTTCTTT.

This clonotype came up many times. The chain carries TRBV5-1 and TRBJ2-2; no clear D gene. CDR1 and CDR2 (germline): SGHRS, YFSETQ. The V gene lost 1 base and the J gene lost 6 bases, with 13 bases spanning the gap. The length of the CDR3 is 15 residues. In DNA, the CDR3 is TGCGCCAGCAGCTTGAGTTTCCCGCAGGCCGGGGAGCTGTTTTTT. Translated: CASSLSFPQAGELFF.

This clonotype was counted many times. The chain joins TRBV27 to TRBJ1-2, with D unresolved. This CDR3 region has 14 residues. Trimming removed 5 bases from V and 1 base from J, with 11 bases in between. CDR1 and CDR2 from the germline V gene are MNHEY and SMNVEV (reference sequence). The CDR3 loop is CASSPDGYNYGYTF. In DNA form, the CDR3 reads TGTGCCAGCAGTCCGGACGGCTATAACTATGGCTACACCTTC.

This clonotype is labeled medium-sized. This rearrangement joins TRBV15 to TRBJ1-2, with D unclear. Germline V CDR1 and CDR2: LNHNV, YYDKDF (reference sequence). The CDR3 has 13 amino acids. Trimming took 0 bases from V and 8 from J, leaving 10 bases between them. CDR3 in DNA: TGTGCCACCAGCAGAGATCCGGTGGGCGGCTACACCTTC. The encoded protein is CATSRDPVGGYTF.

In the case of this clonotype: A much larger clone is a single base away; this may be a read error. This chain uses TRBV6-2 or TRBV6-3 with TRBJ2-2; 8 bases agree with TRBD2. This CDR3 has 15 amino acids. V dropped 8 bases and J dropped 3; count of bases not matched to a gene: 8. CDR1 and CDR2 from the germline V gene are MNHEY and SVGEGT. This CDR3 reads CASGGLEGDTGELFF. The DNA of the CDR3 is TGTGCCAGCGGGGGACTAGAGGGAGACACCGGGGAGCTGTTTTTT.

The chain has TRBV10-2 and TRBJ2-2, with 15 bases that match TRBD2. Trimming at V came to 6 bases and at J to 4 bases, leaving 6 bases not matched to a gene. The CDR3 has 17 amino acids. Germline CDR1 is WSHSY and CDR2 is SAAADI. The CDR3, as DNA: TGCGCCAGCAGGGGTGGACTAGCGGGAGGGGGCACCGGGGAGCTGTTTTTT. The encoded protein is CASRGGLAGGGTGELFF.